These 31 T cell receptor beta chains were all obtained from the same sample, sequenced in a study of cytomegalovirus exposure and HLA in healthy donors. 60 Vbeta and 13 Jbeta primers were used in PCR. Profiling relied on immunoSEQ multiplex PCR, and the TCRdb table lists in-frame clones only, not all of them. This repertoire includes 50,000 to 60,000 clones. Specimen: PBMCs. Receptor source: a woman between 50 and 59 years old in good health and CMV-seropositive.

The chain has TRBV19 and TRBJ2-1, with 11 bases fitting TRBD2. Unmatched junction bases numbered 15, after V lost 5 bases and J lost 3 bases. The CDR3 extends over 19 amino acids. In germline, CDR1 is LNHDA, CDR2 SQIVND (reference sequence). DNA for the CDR3: TGTGCCAGTAGTCCGAAAACTAGCGGGAGCCCTATGGGCTACAATGAGCAGTTCTTC. Its protein product is CASSPKTSGSPMGYNEQFF.

The V and J genes are TRBV27 and TRBJ1-1, with TRBD1 identical over 8 bases. Germline CDR1 reads MNHEY; CDR2 reads SMNVEV (reference sequence). The CDR3 contains 14 residues. The trim removed 3 bases at V and 3 bases at J, leaving 3 bases unmatched. CDR3: CASSLGDRHTEAFF. The CDR3 region has the DNA TGTGCCAGCAGTTTGGGGGACAGGCACACTGAAGCTTTCTTT.

J is TRBJ2-1 and V is TRBV4-1, with TRBD2 matching over 7 bases. Germline CDR1 reads MGHRA; CDR2 reads YSYEKL. The CDR3 has 16 residues. With V trimmed by 0 bases and J by 8 bases, 10 bases remained unmatched. For the CDR3, the DNA is TGCGCCAGCAGCCAAGATATAAGGACTAGTAGATATGAGCAGTTCTTC. Its translation: CASSQDIRTSRYEQFF.

This chain links TRBV11-2 with TRBJ2-1; possibly TRBD1 for D (6 bases). CDR1 is SGHAT and CDR2 is FQNNGV in the germline V gene. The V end lost 7 bases, the J end lost 3 bases, and 16 bases lay between the germline ends. The CDR3 runs 15 residues. CDR3 sequence: CASNGNRADYNEQFF. In DNA form, the CDR3 reads TGTGCCAGCAACGGAAACAGGGCGGACTACAATGAGCAGTTCTTC.

The genes are TRBV7-3 and TRBJ2-7; D is undetermined. Between the trimmed V and J ends, which lost 2 bases and 0 bases, there was a span of 8 bases. The CDR3 is 14 residues long. Germline V gives CDR1 SGHTA, CDR2 FQGTGA. CDR3 in amino acids: CASSLGPSSYEQYF. The CDR3 DNA reads TGTGCCAGCAGCTTAGGCCCCAGCTCCTACGAGCAGTACTTC.

V is TRBV4-1 and J is TRBJ2-5, with no clear D. V shed 0 bases and J shed 0 bases, with 5 bases lying between them. The CDR3 has 14 residues. The germline gives CDR1 MGHRA, CDR2 YSYEKL. CDR3 nucleotide sequence: TGCGCCAGCAGCCAAGAGGGCAACCAAGAGACCCAGTACTTC. This codes for CASSQEGNQETQYF.

The chain uses TRBV6-5 and TRBJ1-1; D unclear. Germline CDR1 reads MNHEY; CDR2 reads SVGAGI. The CDR3 is made up of 13 amino acids. Trimming removed 3 bases at V and 5 bases at J, with 10 bases between. CDR3 nucleotides: TGTGCCAGCAGTTATGGCGGTTATACTGAAGCTTTCTTT. This gives the protein CASSYGGYTEAFF.

V is TRBV7-2 and J is TRBJ1-5, with 7 bases identical to TRBD1. V was clipped by 5 bases and J by 3 bases; unmatched bases: 7. Germline V CDR1 and CDR2: SGHTA, FQGNSA. This CDR3 spans 15 amino acids. The CDR3 DNA reads TGTGCCAGCAGCGCCCAACAGGGGTACAATCAGCCCCAGCATTTT. This codes for CASSAQQGYNQPQHF.

The rearrangement uses TRBV4-1 and TRBJ1-1; tentative D call: TRBD1 (5 bases). Trimming shortened V by 4 bases and J by 5 bases, and 17 bases separated the two germline ends. The CDR3 spans 15 residues. Germline V gene lookup returns CDR1 MGHRA and CDR2 YSYEKL. As DNA, the CDR3 is TGCGCCAGCAGCCCCCTGGGGAGGGGTAAAACTGAAGCTTTCTTT. Translated, it gives CASSPLGRGKTEAFF.

The chain joins TRBV5-3 to TRBJ2-1; 11 bases fit TRBD2. TRBV5-3 belongs to the ORF category, with a function that is uncertain. V lost 1 base, J lost 10 bases, and 10 bases stayed unmatched. The length of the CDR3 is 16 residues. CDR3 sequence: CARSLSSSGGLSEQFF. DNA for the CDR3: TGTGCCAGAAGCTTGTCATCTAGCGGGGGGCTAAGCGAGCAGTTCTTC.

This chain uses TRBV5-1 with TRBJ2-5; 14 positions match TRBD2. The CDR3 length is 16 residues. J gave up 1 base and V 4 bases, and 3 bases lay outside the gene matches. CDR1 and CDR2 from the germline V gene are SGHRS and YFSETQ. DNA of the CDR3: TGCGCCAGCAGCCGCGGACTAGCGGGAGGCCAAGAGACCCAGTACTTC. Translation gives CASSRGLAGGQETQYF.

This CDR3 is CASRPQRESDTQYF. DNA of the CDR3: TGCGCCAGCCGCCCCCAGCGGGAGTCCGATACGCAGTATTTT. J is TRBJ2-3 and V is TRBV4-1; TRBD2 agrees at 8 bases. The CDR3 is 14 residues long. Trimming at V came to 8 bases and at J to 6 bases, leaving 10 bases not matched to a gene. Germline V CDR1 and CDR2: MGHRA, YSYEKL.

This chain joins TRBV4-2 and TRBJ1-2, with TRBD1 matching 8 bases. CDR1 is LGHNA, CDR2 YNFKEQ, per germline. The CDR3 spans 16 residues. V was clipped by 0 bases and J by 1 base; unmatched bases: 4. The CDR3 region has the DNA TGTGCCAGCAGCCAAGATCCAGGGGGCAGTAACTATGGCTACACCTTC. Translation: CASSQDPGGSNYGYTF.

The chain carries TRBV4-1 and TRBJ2-7; D perhaps matches TRBD2 (5 bases). V was trimmed by 4 bases and J by 2 bases, leaving 12 bases between them. CDR1 is MGHRA, CDR2 YSYEKL, per germline. The CDR3 is 14 residues long. The CDR3 coding sequence is TGCGCCAGCAGCCGAGGCGGGTACACCTACGAGCAGTACTTC. It specifies CASSRGGYTYEQYF.

This rearrangement joins TRBV5-5 to TRBJ2-5; D may be TRBD2 (7 bases). Trimming shortened V by 4 bases and J by 2 bases, and 18 bases separated the two germline ends. Germline values: CDR1 SGHKS, CDR2 YYEKEE (reference sequence). The CDR3 is 16 amino acids. The CDR3 spells CASSRVAGAGQETQYF. The CDR3 DNA follows: TGTGCCAGCAGCCGGGTGGCGGGGGCGGGACAAGAGACCCAGTACTTC.

The chain links TRBV7-2 to TRBJ1-2; 9 bases align to TRBD1. J was trimmed by 8 bases and V by 5 bases; bases with no gene match: 9. The length of the CDR3 is 14 residues. The germline V gene encodes CDR1 SGHTA and CDR2 FQGNSA. CDR3 in DNA: TGTGCCAGCAGCGTGGGACAGGGAATCGGAGGCTACACCTTC. It specifies CASSVGQGIGGYTF.

The CDR3 loop reads CASSPGEGEGYEAFF. The CDR3 region has the DNA TGTGCCAGCTCACCGGGGGAGGGGGAGGGGTATGAAGCTTTCTTT. This chain links TRBV18 with TRBJ1-1, with D tentatively TRBD1 (6 bases). Germline loops: CDR1 KGHSH, CDR2 LQKENI. The CDR3 has 15 amino acids. V gave up 3 bases and J gave up 7 bases, with 18 bases separating them.

The chain couples TRBV27 to TRBJ2-3; TRBD2 is a possible D gene (5 bases). V was clipped by 3 bases and J by 3 bases, with 13 bases between them. The CDR3 runs 15 residues. CDR1 and CDR2 (germline): MNHEY, SMNVEV (reference sequence). The CDR3 DNA reads as TGTGCCAGCAGTTTGAGGGCATCTGGTACAGATACGCAGTATTTT. Translated: CASSLRASGTDTQYF.

The chain employs TRBV18 and TRBJ2-5, with D tentatively TRBD2 (5 bases). The CDR3 covers 14 residues. Germline V gives CDR1 KGHSH, CDR2 LQKENI. With 3 bases removed from V and 2 bases from J, the gap between germline ends came to 10 bases. CDR3 amino acids: CASSPRGSQETQYF. The CDR3 DNA reads as TGTGCCAGCTCACCTCGTGGGAGTCAAGAGACCCAGTACTTC.

This rearrangement joins TRBV11-2 to TRBJ2-7; 8 bases fit TRBD1. J was trimmed by 6 bases and V by 0 bases; bases with no gene match: 7. CDR1 and CDR2 (germline): SGHAT, FQNNGV. This CDR3 spans 15 amino acids. The CDR3 reads CASSLDLGQGGEQYF. CDR3 nucleotides: TGTGCCAGCAGCTTAGATCTAGGACAGGGCGGCGAGCAGTACTTC.

The CDR3 protein is CASSLQGSPYGYTF. The CDR3 DNA is TGTGCCAGCAGCTTACAGGGATCCCCGTATGGCTACACCTTC. The V gene is TRBV7-9, the J gene TRBJ1-2; D perhaps matches TRBD1 (5 bases). The germline CDR1 and CDR2 sequences are SEHNR and FQNEAQ (reference sequence). The CDR3 is made up of 14 amino acids. Deletions cut 2 bases from V and 5 bases from J, with 12 bases between.

The chain recombines TRBV19 with TRBJ1-2; D possibly corresponds to TRBD1 (6 bases). Trimming took off 9 bases at V and 5 bases at J, with 19 bases between the two ends. CDR3 length: 14 residues. CDR1 is LNHDA, CDR2 SQIVND, per germline (reference sequence). The chain's CDR3 is CASTARRGEYGYTF. Here the CDR3 DNA reads TGTGCCAGCACCGCACGCAGGGGAGAGTATGGCTACACCTTC.

V gene TRBV4-3 combines with J gene TRBJ1-2; possible D gene TRBD1, 5 bases. The CDR3 loop spans 16 amino acids. Trimming shortened V by 1 base and J by 5 bases, and 17 bases separated the two germline ends. CDR1 LGHNA and CDR2 YSLEER come from the germline V gene. The CDR3 nucleotides read TGCGCCAGCAGCCAAGTGATGACAGCCAACGGGTATGGCTACACCTTC. Translation gives CASSQVMTANGYGYTF.

The chain combines TRBV6-5 with TRBJ2-5, with a weak D call TRBD2 (5 bases). Judging by the DNA end, TRBJ2-7 fits better; the J call may be wrong. CDR3 length equals 16 residues. In germline, CDR1 is MNHEY, CDR2 SVGAGI. The DNA for the CDR3 is TGTGCCAGCAGTTACTCTCTCTCAGCGGTCTACTACGAGCAGTACTTC. It translates to CASSYSLSAVYYEQYF.

The chain carries TRBV5-1 and TRBJ1-1; 7 positions match TRBD1. Germline V gene lookup returns CDR1 SGHRS and CDR2 YFSETQ. The CDR3 extends over 15 amino acids. The ends lost 1 base at V and 2 bases at J; junction bases unmatched: 5. As DNA, the CDR3 is TGCGCCAGCAGCTTGAGGGACAGAACTAACACTGAAGCTTTCTTT. Its protein is CASSLRDRTNTEAFF. The complete variable domain, with remaining parts taken from reference TRBV5-1 and TRBJ1-1, reads KAGVTQTPRYLIKTRGQQVTLSCSPISGHRSVSWYQQTPGQGLQFLFEYFSETQRNKGNFPGRFSGRQFSNSRSEMNVSTLELGDSALYLCASSLRDRTNTEAFFGQGTRLTVV.

The chain is built from TRBV7-2 and TRBJ2-7; 8 bases are shared with TRBD2. The CDR3 covers 15 residues. The V segment lost 6 bases and the J segment 0 bases; nucleotides outside the gene matches: 7. Germline V lookup: CDR1 SGHTA, CDR2 FQGNSA. CDR3 in DNA: TGTGCCAGCAGATTCAGCGGGGGCCTCTCCTACGAGCAGTACTTC. This codes for CASRFSGGLSYEQYF.

This chain connects TRBV2 to TRBJ1-2; D uncertain. The length of the CDR3 is 12 residues. The V gene lost 5 bases and the J gene lost 6 bases, with 10 bases spanning the gap. Germline V lookup: CDR1 SNHLY, CDR2 FYNNEI. The DNA for the CDR3 is TGTGCCAGCAGTCCAGCAGGAAATGGCTACACCTTC. Its translation: CASSPAGNGYTF.

The chain recombines TRBV6-1 with TRBJ1-1; no definite D call. V was pared by 0 bases and J by 3 bases, with 5 bases between. The CDR3 has 13 amino acids. Looked up from germline, CDR1 is MNHNS and CDR2 is SASEGT. In nucleotides, the CDR3 is TGTGCCAGCAGTGAAGCGTCGTACACTGAAGCTTTCTTT. Residues: CASSEASYTEAFF.

Comment on this clone: Other DNA sequences from this sample encode an identical CDR3 as well. The gene calls are TRBV5-1 and TRBJ2-1; 7 nucleotides align to TRBD2. In germline, CDR1 is SGHRS, CDR2 YFSETQ. J gave up 4 bases and V 1 base, and 2 bases lay outside the gene matches. The CDR3 contains 14 residues. CDR3 loop: CASSLTGGYNEQFF. The CDR3 nucleotides read TGCGCCAGCAGCTTGACGGGGGGATACAATGAGCAGTTCTTC.

This chain connects TRBV16 to TRBJ2-5, with 11 bases identical to TRBD1. From germline, CDR1 is KGHSY and CDR2 FQNENV. The CDR3 totals 15 residues. The junction had 6 bases not matched to a gene; V was cut back by 4 bases and J by 5 bases. In DNA form, the CDR3 reads TGTGCCAGCAGCCCCCGGACAGGGGGCGCGGAGACCCAGTACTTC. Protein: CASSPRTGGAETQYF.

V usage is TRBV29-1 and J usage is TRBJ2-5; a weak D match, TRBD1 (5 bases). Deletions cut 3 bases from V and 7 bases from J, with 21 bases between. The germline CDR1 and CDR2 sequences are SQVTM and ANQGSEA. This CDR3 region has 15 residues. The CDR3 DNA follows: TGCAGCGTTGAGCCCTCCGGGCCAGGGATCGCGACCCAGTACTTC. Protein sequence: CSVEPSGPGIATQYF.